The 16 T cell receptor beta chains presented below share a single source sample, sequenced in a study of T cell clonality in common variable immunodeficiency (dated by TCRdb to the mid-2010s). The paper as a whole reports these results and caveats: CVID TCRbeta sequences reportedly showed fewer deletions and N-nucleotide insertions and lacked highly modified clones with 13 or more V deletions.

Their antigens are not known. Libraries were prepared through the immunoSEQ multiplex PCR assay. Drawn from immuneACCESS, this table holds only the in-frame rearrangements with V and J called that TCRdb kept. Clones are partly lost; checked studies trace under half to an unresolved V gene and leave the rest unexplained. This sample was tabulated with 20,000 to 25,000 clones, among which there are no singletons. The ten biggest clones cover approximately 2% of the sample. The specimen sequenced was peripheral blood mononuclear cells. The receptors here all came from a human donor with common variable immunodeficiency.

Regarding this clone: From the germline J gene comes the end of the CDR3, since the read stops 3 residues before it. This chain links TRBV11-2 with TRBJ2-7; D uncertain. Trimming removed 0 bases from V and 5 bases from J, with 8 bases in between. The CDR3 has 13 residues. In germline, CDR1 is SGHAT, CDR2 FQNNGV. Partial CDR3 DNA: TGTGCCAGCAGCTTAGATGCTAAACACGAG. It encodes CASSLDAKHE. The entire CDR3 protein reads CASSLDAKHEQYF.

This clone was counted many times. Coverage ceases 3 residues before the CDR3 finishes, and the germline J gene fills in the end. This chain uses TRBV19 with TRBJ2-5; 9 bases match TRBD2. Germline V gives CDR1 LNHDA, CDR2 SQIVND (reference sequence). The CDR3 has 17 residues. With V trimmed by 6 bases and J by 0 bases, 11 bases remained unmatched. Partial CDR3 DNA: TGTGCCAGTAGGAAGGAGATAGCGGGGGCAAACCAAGAGACC. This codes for CASRKEIAGANQET. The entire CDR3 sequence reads CASRKEIAGANQETQYF.

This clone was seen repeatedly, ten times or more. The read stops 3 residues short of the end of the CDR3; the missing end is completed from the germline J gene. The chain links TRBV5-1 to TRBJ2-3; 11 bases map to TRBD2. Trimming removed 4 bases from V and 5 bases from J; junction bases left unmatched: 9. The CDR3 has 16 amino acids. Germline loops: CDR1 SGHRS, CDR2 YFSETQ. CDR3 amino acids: CASSVLAGGPGDTQYF. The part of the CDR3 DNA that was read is TGCGCCAGCAGCGTCTTAGCGGGGGGGCCCGGAGATACG.

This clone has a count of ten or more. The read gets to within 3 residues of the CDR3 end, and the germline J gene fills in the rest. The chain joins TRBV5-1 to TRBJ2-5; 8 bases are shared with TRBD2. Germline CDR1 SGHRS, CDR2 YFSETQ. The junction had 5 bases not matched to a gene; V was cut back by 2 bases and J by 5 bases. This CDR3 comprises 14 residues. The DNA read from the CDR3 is TGCGCCAGCAGCTTCGGGGGGGCCGCGGAGACC. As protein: CASSFGGAAET. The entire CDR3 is CASSFGGAAETQYF. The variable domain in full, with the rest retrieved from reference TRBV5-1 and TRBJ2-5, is KAGVTQTPRYLIKTRGQQVTLSCSPISGHRSVSWYQQTPGQGLQFLFEYFSETQRNKGNFPGRFSGRQFSNSRSEMNVSTLELGDSALYLCASSFGGAAETQYFGPGTRLLVL.

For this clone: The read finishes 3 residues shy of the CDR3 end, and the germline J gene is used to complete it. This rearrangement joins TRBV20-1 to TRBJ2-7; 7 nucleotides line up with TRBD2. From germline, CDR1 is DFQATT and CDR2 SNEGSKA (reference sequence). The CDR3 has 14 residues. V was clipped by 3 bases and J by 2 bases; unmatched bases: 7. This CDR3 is CSASRMAGAYEQYF. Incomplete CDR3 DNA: TGCAGTGCTAGTCGTATGGCGGGGGCCTACGAG.

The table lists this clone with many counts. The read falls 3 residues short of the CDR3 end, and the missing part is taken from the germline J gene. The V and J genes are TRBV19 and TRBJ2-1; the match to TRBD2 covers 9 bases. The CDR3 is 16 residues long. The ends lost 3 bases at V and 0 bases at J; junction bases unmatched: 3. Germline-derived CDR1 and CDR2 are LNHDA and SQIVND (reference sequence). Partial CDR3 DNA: TGTGCCAGTAGTATTGGGGGACTAGCCTCCTACAATGAG. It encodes CASSIGGLASYNE. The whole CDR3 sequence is CASSIGGLASYNEQFF.

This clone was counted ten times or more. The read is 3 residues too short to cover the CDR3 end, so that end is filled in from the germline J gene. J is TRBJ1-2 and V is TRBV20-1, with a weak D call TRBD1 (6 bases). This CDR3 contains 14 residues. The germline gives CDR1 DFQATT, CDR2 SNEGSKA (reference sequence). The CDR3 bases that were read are TGCAGTGCTAGAAAGGGGGAGAGCGACAGAGGC. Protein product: CSARKGESDRG. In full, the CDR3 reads CSARKGESDRGYTF.

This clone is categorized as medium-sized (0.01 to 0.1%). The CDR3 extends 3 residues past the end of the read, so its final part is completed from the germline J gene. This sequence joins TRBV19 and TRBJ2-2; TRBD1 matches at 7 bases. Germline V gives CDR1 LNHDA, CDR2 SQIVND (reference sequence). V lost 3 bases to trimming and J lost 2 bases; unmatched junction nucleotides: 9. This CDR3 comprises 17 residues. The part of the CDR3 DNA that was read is TGTGCCAGTAGTATGAACGCACACAGGGGAAACACCGGGGAG. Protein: CASSMNAHRGNTGE. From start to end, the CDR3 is CASSMNAHRGNTGELFF.

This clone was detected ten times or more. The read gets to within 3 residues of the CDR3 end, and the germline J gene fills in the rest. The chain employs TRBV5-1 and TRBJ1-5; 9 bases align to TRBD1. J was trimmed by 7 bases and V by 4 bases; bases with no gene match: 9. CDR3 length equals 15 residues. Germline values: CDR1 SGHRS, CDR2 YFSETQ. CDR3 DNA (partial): TGCGCCAGCAGCCGGACAGGGGAAACGAGACAGCCC. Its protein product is CASSRTGETRQP. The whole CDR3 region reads CASSRTGETRQPQHF.

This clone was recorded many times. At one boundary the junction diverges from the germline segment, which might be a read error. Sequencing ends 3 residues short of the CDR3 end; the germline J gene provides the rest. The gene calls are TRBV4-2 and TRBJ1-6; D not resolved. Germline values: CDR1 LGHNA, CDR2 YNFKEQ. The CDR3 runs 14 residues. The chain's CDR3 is CASSQDTLRSPLHF. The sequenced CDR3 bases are TGCGCCAGCAGCCAAGATACCCTGAGGTCACCC.

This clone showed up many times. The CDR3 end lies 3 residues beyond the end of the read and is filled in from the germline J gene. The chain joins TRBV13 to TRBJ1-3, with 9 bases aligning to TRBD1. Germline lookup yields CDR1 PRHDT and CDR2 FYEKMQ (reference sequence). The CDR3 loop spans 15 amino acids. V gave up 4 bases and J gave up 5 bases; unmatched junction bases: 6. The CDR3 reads CASSSAQGARNTIYF. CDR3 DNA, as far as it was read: TGTGCCAGCAGCTCCGCACAGGGGGCGAGAAACACC.

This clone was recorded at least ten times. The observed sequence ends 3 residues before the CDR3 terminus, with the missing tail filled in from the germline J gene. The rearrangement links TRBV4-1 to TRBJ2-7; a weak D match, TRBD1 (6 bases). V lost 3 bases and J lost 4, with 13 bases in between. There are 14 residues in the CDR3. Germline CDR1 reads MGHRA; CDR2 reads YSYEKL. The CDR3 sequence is CASSHTTGEYEQYF. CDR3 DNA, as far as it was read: TGCGCCAGCAGCCACACGACAGGCGAATACGAG.

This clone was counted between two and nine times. CDR3 DNA (partial): TGTGCCAGCAGTCCCCGGGTATGGGGAAACACC. Translating it yields CASSPRVWGNT. From start to end, the CDR3 is CASSPRVWGNTIYF. The gene calls are TRBV7-2 and TRBJ1-3; no definite D call. With the read ending 3 residues before the CDR3 end, the germline J gene is used to fill in that end. Per germline, CDR1 SGHTA and CDR2 FQGNSA. The CDR3 has 14 amino acids. Between the trimmed V and J ends, which lost 6 bases and 4 bases, there was a span of 13 bases.

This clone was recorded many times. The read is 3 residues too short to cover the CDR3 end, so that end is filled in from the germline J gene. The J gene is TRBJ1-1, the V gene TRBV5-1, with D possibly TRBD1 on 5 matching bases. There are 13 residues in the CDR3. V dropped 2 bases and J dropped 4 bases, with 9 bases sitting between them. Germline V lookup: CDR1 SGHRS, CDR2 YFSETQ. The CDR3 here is CASSLQATTEAFF. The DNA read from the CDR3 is TGCGCCAGCAGCTTACAGGCAACCACTGAA.

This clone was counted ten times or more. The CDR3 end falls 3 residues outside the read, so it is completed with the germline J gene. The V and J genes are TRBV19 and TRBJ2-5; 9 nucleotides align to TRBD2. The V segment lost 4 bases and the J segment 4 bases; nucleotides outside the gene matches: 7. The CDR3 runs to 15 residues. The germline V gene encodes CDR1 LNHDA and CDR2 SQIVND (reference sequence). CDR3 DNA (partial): TGTGCCAGTAGTACGTGGCGGGGGGGCCTAGAGACC. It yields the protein CASSTWRGGLET. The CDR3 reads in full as CASSTWRGGLETQYF.

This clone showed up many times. The sequenced CDR3 bases are TGTGCCGTCTGGGACACTGGATCCTATGGC. As protein: CAVWDTGSYG. The whole CDR3 sequence is CAVWDTGSYGYTF. The gene calls are TRBV30 and TRBJ1-2; D possibly corresponds to TRBD1 (6 bases). The CDR3 is cut off 3 residues early in the read; its end comes from the germline J gene. This CDR3 contains 13 residues. Germline CDR1 and CDR2: GTSNPN and SVGIG (reference sequence). V lost 8 bases to trimming and J lost 4 bases, with 17 bases between them.